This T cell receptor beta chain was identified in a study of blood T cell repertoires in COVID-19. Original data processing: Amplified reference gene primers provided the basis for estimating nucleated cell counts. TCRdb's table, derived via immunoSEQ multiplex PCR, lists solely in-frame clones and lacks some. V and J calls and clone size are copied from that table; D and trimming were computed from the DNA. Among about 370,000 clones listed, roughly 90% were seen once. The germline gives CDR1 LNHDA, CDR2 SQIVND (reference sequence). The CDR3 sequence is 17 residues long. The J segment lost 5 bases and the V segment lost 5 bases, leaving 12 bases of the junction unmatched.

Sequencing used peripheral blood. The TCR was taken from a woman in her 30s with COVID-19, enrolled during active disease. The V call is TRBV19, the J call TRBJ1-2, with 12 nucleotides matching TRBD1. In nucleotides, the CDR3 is TGTGCCAGTAGTCTCACCTCCGGGACAGGGGGCCGTTATGGCTACACCTTC. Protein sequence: CASSLTSGTGGRYGYTF.